This TCR beta chain was profiled in a study of OX40 agonist ivuxolimab in advanced cancers. Study conclusions and caveats: Clones of CD4+ and CD8+ blood T cells grew by week 6 at doses of 0.1 to 3.0 mg/kg. CD8+ T cells (on average) carried more expanded clones than CD4+ T cells.

Concerning this clone: Its antigen remains unknown.

This CDR3 is built from 14 residues. Germline V gene sequence: CDR1 GTSNPN, CDR2 SVGIG (reference sequence). V lost 0 bases, J lost 6 bases, and 13 bases lay in between. Clones were read by immunoSEQ multiplex PCR, and TCRdb kept only the in-frame ones, dropping some. This sample has approximately 10,000 clones, with roughly nine tenths found just once. The sequences come from CD4+ or CD8+ T cells sorted from blood, collected in a trial of the OX40 agonist ivuxolimab. The receptor was derived from an adult with an advanced solid tumor such as melanoma, head and neck, liver or kidney cancer. V gene TRBV30 combines with J gene TRBJ2-3, with D perhaps TRBD1 (6 bases). The CDR3 loop reads CAWSVLGATDTQYF. The CDR3 DNA follows: TGTGCCTGGAGTGTACTGGGGGCCACCGATACGCAGTATTTT.